Each of the 32 T cell receptor beta chains below was sequenced from the same sample in a study of shared clonotypes between healthy human individuals. Naive CD8 cells were CD45RO-negative, positively selected for CCR7, excluding terminally differentiated effector memory CD45RA+ cells. Here immunoSEQ multiplex PCR was the method, and the copy in TCRdb shows in-frame clones only, minus some. The sample carries over 800,000 clones, around 92% recorded once. The material sequenced was naive CD8+ T cells sorted from blood. Receptors originate from a man aged 30 to 39 in good health.

The chain joins TRBV10-3 to TRBJ1-1; maybe TRBD1 (5 bases). The germline CDR1 and CDR2 sequences are ENHRY and SYGVKD. The CDR3 loop spans 12 amino acids. Trimming removed 0 bases from V and 11 bases from J, with 10 bases in between. The CDR3 reads CAISESLQGAFF. DNA of the CDR3: TGTGCCATCAGTGAGTCCCTCCAGGGCGCTTTCTTT.

The chain couples TRBV28 to TRBJ2-7, with D possibly being TRBD2 (6 bases). V was clipped by 2 bases and J by 2 bases, with 16 bases between them. The CDR3 has 16 amino acids. From germline, CDR1 is MDHEN and CDR2 SYDVKM. The CDR3 DNA sequence: TGTGCCAGCAGTTTAACCACGTCTAGCGCTACCTACGAGCAGTACTTC. Translated, it gives CASSLTTSSATYEQYF. The full variable domain, with the rest looked up from reference TRBV28 and TRBJ2-7, is DVKVTQSSRYLVKRTGEKVFLECVQDMDHENMFWYRQDPGLGLRLIYFSYDVKMKEKGDIPEGYSVSREKKERFSLILESASTNQTSMYLCASSLTTSSATYEQYFGPGTRLTVT.

V and J are TRBV19 and TRBJ2-2, with D possibly being TRBD1 or TRBD2 (5 bases each). Looked up from germline, CDR1 is LNHDA and CDR2 is SQIVND (reference sequence). This CDR3 region has 14 residues. V gave up 3 bases and J gave up 8 bases, with 13 bases separating them. The DNA of the CDR3 is TGTGCCAGTAGTATTATCGGGGCGGCAGGGGAGCTGTTTTTT. Translated: CASSIIGAAGELFF. Supplemented by reference TRBV19 and TRBJ2-2, the full variable domain reads DGGITQSPKYLFRKEGQNVTLSCEQNLNHDAMYWYRQDPGQGLRLIYYSQIVNDFQKGDIAEGYSVSREKKESFPLTVTSAQKNPTAFYLCASSIIGAAGELFFGEGSRLTVL.

The J gene is TRBJ2-7, the V gene TRBV4-3; D may be TRBD1 (6 bases). Germline values: CDR1 LGHNA, CDR2 YSLEER. The CDR3 loop spans 18 amino acids. Between the trimmed V and J ends, which lost 1 base and 0 bases, there was a span of 19 bases. The CDR3 DNA sequence: TGCGCCAGCAGCCAAGTGGGGGCAGGGACCGCGAGCTCCTACGAGCAGTACTTC. As protein: CASSQVGAGTASSYEQYF.

This chain joins TRBV19 and TRBJ2-1; D perhaps matches TRBD1 (5 bases). Germline CDR1 is LNHDA and CDR2 is SQIVND (reference sequence). The CDR3 sequence is 15 residues long. The V end was cut by 1 base, the J end by 5 bases, with 12 bases between. The DNA for the CDR3 is TGTGCCAGTAGTATAGTCACAGGCGGAAACAATGAGCAGTTCTTC. Its translation: CASSIVTGGNNEQFF.

A word on this clone: Other DNA sequences in this sample translate to the same CDR3. The chain employs TRBV11-2 and TRBJ2-3; D not resolved. The CDR3 extends over 11 amino acids. The germline V and J ends were trimmed by 8 bases and 1 base, with 4 bases remaining between them. Looked up from germline, CDR1 is SGHAT and CDR2 is FQNNGV. The CDR3 DNA sequence: TGTGCCAGCGGCCGCACAGATACGCAGTATTTT. Residues: CASGRTDTQYF.

The V and J genes are TRBV4-2 and TRBJ2-1; D ambiguous. In germline, CDR1 is LGHNA, CDR2 YNFKEQ. V was clipped by 0 bases and J by 8 bases, with 8 bases between them. The CDR3 spans 13 residues. CDR3 bases: TGTGCCAGCAGCCAAGATCTGGGCTATGAGCAGTTCTTC. Residues: CASSQDLGYEQFF.

The chain links TRBV7-8 to TRBJ1-4; 11 bases agree with TRBD1. CDR3 size: 15 residues. V shed 8 bases and J 5 bases; nucleotides not matched to a gene: 7. Germline values: CDR1 SGHVS, CDR2 FQNEAQ. Here the CDR3 DNA reads TGTGCCAGCGGACTAGGGACAGGGGGAAATGAAAAACTGTTTTTT. Translating it yields CASGLGTGGNEKLFF.

V and J are TRBV27 and TRBJ1-3, with D tentatively TRBD1 (6 bases). The CDR3 is 15 amino acids. From germline, CDR1 is MNHEY and CDR2 SMNVEV (reference sequence). Trimming removed 6 bases from V and 0 bases from J, with 12 bases in between. This chain's CDR3 is CASRKGHFSGNTIYF. Here the CDR3 DNA reads TGTGCCAGCAGGAAGGGACACTTCTCTGGAAACACCATATATTTT.

The J gene is TRBJ2-4, the V gene TRBV4-2; a possible D gene is TRBD2 (5 bases). V was shortened by 1 base and J by 2 bases, with 15 bases between the two germline ends. Per the germline V gene, CDR1 is LGHNA and CDR2 is YNFKEQ. The CDR3 length is 17 residues. CDR3 residues: CASSQGVSGITKNIQYF. The CDR3 DNA reads TGTGCCAGCAGCCAAGGGGTATCCGGGATTACCAAAAACATTCAGTACTTC.

In this sample, this clone turned up once. V gene TRBV7-6 combines with J gene TRBJ2-2; TRBD2 agrees at 11 bases. Germline V gene lookup returns CDR1 SGHVS and CDR2 FNYEAQ. This CDR3 region has 17 residues. J was trimmed by 1 base and V by 5 bases; bases with no gene match: 6. CDR3 DNA sequence: TGTGCCAGCAGCCCACTACTAGCGGGGGAGAACACCGGGGAGCTGTTTTTT. Translating it yields CASSPLLAGENTGELFF. The full variable domain, in which reference TRBV7-6 and TRBJ2-2 provide the parts outside the CDR3, is GAGVSQSPRYKVTKRGQDVALRCDPISGHVSLYWYRQALGQGPEFLTYFNYEAQQDKSGLPNDRFSAERPEGSISTLTIQRTEQRDSAMYRCASSPLLAGENTGELFFGEGSRLTVL.

The chain combines TRBV27 with TRBJ1-2; maybe TRBD1 (6 bases). The CDR3 length is 14 residues. Germline CDR1 reads MNHEY; CDR2 reads SMNVEV (reference sequence). Between the trimmed V and J ends, which lost 5 bases and 5 bases, there was a span of 15 bases. In DNA form, the CDR3 reads TGTGCCAGCAGTCCGGGGGGCGCAATTTATGGCTACACCTTC. This encodes CASSPGGAIYGYTF.

The V and J genes are TRBV5-4 and TRBJ2-1, with TRBD2 identical over 10 bases. The V and J ends lost 1 base and 8 bases, in that order; junction bases with no gene match: 0. Germline V gene data show CDR1 as SGHNT and CDR2 as YYREEE (reference sequence). This CDR3 has 13 amino acids. The CDR3 nucleotides are TGTGCCAGCAGCTTGCTAGCGGGAGATGAGCAGTTCTTC. Translated: CASSLLAGDEQFF.

This clone has just one count. The genes are TRBV5-1 and TRBJ2-3; 8 bases are shared with TRBD2. The CDR3 covers 16 residues. V lost 3 bases to trimming and J lost 0 bases; unmatched junction nucleotides: 6. Germline V lookup: CDR1 SGHRS, CDR2 YFSETQ. The CDR3 nucleotides are TGCGCCAGCAGCTCGTTAGCGGGAAGAAGCACAGATACGCAGTATTTT. As protein: CASSSLAGRSTDTQYF.

This clone showed up just a few times. The J gene is TRBJ2-3, the V gene TRBV7-9; D is ambiguous. Germline V gene data show CDR1 as SEHNR and CDR2 as FQNEAQ (reference sequence). CDR3 size: 11 residues. Trimming stripped 6 bases from V and 7 bases from J, with 8 bases between. Here the CDR3 reads CASRSSHTQYF. The CDR3 nucleotides are TGTGCCAGCAGGTCCTCCCATACGCAGTATTTT.

The chain's CDR3 is CASSLTSGSSDTQYF. As DNA, the CDR3 is TGTGCCAGCAGTTTGACTAGCGGGAGTTCAGATACGCAGTATTTT. This chain connects TRBV28 to TRBJ2-3, with 12 bases lining up with TRBD2. The CDR3 consists of 15 residues. Germline V lookup: CDR1 MDHEN, CDR2 SYDVKM. V was clipped by 3 bases and J by 4 bases; unmatched bases: 2.

This CDR3 reads CASSLGFVYNEQFF. In nucleotides, the CDR3 is TGTGCCAGCAGTTTAGGTTTCGTGTACAATGAGCAGTTCTTC. This chain links TRBV27 with TRBJ2-1; D is unresolved. The CDR3 totals 14 residues. Germline V gene lookup returns CDR1 MNHEY and CDR2 SMNVEV (reference sequence). Trimming took 2 bases from V and 4 from J, leaving 9 bases between them.

V gene TRBV7-3 combines with J gene TRBJ2-7, with TRBD2 identical over 8 bases. J was trimmed by 4 bases and V by 6 bases; bases with no gene match: 8. This CDR3 has 14 residues. In germline, CDR1 is SGHTA, CDR2 FQGTGA. DNA for the CDR3: TGTGCCAGCAGTGCGGGGGGCGGTTATTACGAGCAGTACTTC. Amino acid sequence: CASSAGGGYYEQYF.

This chain uses TRBV30 with TRBJ1-1; no clear D. Deletions cut 4 bases from V and 0 bases from J, with 6 bases between. From germline, CDR1 is GTSNPN and CDR2 SVGIG (reference sequence). This CDR3 has 12 amino acids. CDR3 in amino acids: CAWKSMNTEAFF. The CDR3, as DNA: TGTGCCTGGAAATCGATGAACACTGAAGCTTTCTTT.

V and J are TRBV13 and TRBJ1-1, with TRBD1 matching 10 bases. Germline V gene data show CDR1 as PRHDT and CDR2 as FYEKMQ (reference sequence). This CDR3 contains 15 residues. V was clipped by 3 bases and J by 4 bases; unmatched bases: 5. In DNA, the CDR3 is TGTGCCAGCAGCTTTATGGGACAGGGGTCCACTGAAGCTTTCTTT. Translating gives CASSFMGQGSTEAFF. Complete variable domain (other parts from reference TRBV13 and TRBJ1-1): AAGVIQSPRHLIKEKRETATLKCYPIPRHDTVYWYQQGPGQDPQFLISFYEKMQSDKGSIPDRFSAQQFSDYHSELNMSSLELGDSALYFCASSFMGQGSTEAFFGQGTRLTVV.

The chain is built from TRBV7-9 and TRBJ1-4; D unresolved. The CDR3 is made up of 17 amino acids. The V and J ends lost 5 bases and 4 bases respectively, with 20 bases between them. Germline V lookup: CDR1 SEHNR, CDR2 FQNEAQ (reference sequence). CDR3 amino acids: CASSPSKGLTDNEKLFF. The CDR3 DNA follows: TGTGCCAGCAGCCCCTCCAAAGGGCTAACTGATAATGAAAAACTGTTTTTT.

The chain links TRBV2 to TRBJ2-1; D is perhaps TRBD1 (6 bases). CDR1 is SNHLY, CDR2 FYNNEI, per germline. The CDR3 runs 14 residues. V was trimmed by 4 bases and J by 8 bases, leaving 15 bases between them. CDR3 region: CASSASGRQDEQFF. CDR3 in DNA: TGTGCCAGCAGTGCCTCGGGGAGACAGGATGAGCAGTTCTTC.

The V call is TRBV9, the J call TRBJ2-5; 8 bases fit TRBD1. Germline CDR1 and CDR2: SGDLS and YYNGEE. The CDR3 runs 15 residues. V shed 3 bases and J 5 bases; nucleotides not matched to a gene: 9. For the CDR3, the DNA is TGTGCCAGCAGCGGAGGACAGGGTCGATCGGAGACCCAGTACTTC. Its translation: CASSGGQGRSETQYF. The variable domain in full, with the rest retrieved from reference TRBV9 and TRBJ2-5, is DSGVTQTPKHLITATGQRVTLRCSPRSGDLSVYWYQQSLDQGLQFLIQYYNGEERAKGNILERFSAQQFPDLHSELNLSSLELGDSALYFCASSGGQGRSETQYFGPGTRLLVL.

The rearrangement links TRBV25-1 to TRBJ2-7; D not resolved. The CDR3 length is 14 residues. The germline V and J ends were trimmed by 1 base and 3 bases, with 10 bases remaining between them. The germline CDR1 and CDR2 sequences are MGHDK and SYGVNS. Here the CDR3 reads CASSEWDGDYEQYF. The CDR3 DNA sequence: TGTGCCAGCAGTGAATGGGATGGCGACTACGAGCAGTACTTC.

The V call is TRBV5-4, the J call TRBJ2-3; TRBD2 agrees at 8 bases. The CDR3 sequence is 14 residues long. Germline trimming cut 4 bases from V and 4 bases from J; bases unmatched to any gene: 5. CDR1 and CDR2 (germline): SGHNT, YYREEE (reference sequence). This CDR3 is CASSLGLAPDTQYF. The CDR3 DNA reads as TGTGCCAGCAGCCTTGGACTAGCACCAGATACGCAGTATTTT.

The rearrangement joins TRBV28 to TRBJ2-5, with TRBD2 matching over 7 bases. Trimming cost V 5 bases and J 5 bases; bases outside gene matches: 17. The CDR3 spans 17 residues. In germline, CDR1 is MDHEN, CDR2 SYDVKM. The CDR3 here is CASSTPVVAGVLETQYF. The CDR3 region has the DNA TGTGCCAGCAGTACCCCTGTCGTGGCGGGAGTCCTGGAGACCCAGTACTTC.

The chain recombines TRBV5-1 with TRBJ2-7, with TRBD1 matching over 8 bases. J lost 6 bases, V lost 0 bases, and 11 bases had no gene match. The CDR3 length is 16 residues. Germline V gene sequence: CDR1 SGHRS, CDR2 YFSETQ. This chain's CDR3 is CASSLGRTGNLPEQYF. Here the CDR3 DNA reads TGCGCCAGCAGCTTGGGTCGGACAGGGAACCTACCCGAGCAGTACTTC.

The chain employs TRBV27 and TRBJ2-1; D is uncertain. With 3 bases removed from V and 0 bases from J, the gap between germline ends came to 9 bases. Germline lookup yields CDR1 MNHEY and CDR2 SMNVEV (reference sequence). This CDR3 has 15 residues. In DNA form, the CDR3 reads TGTGCCAGCAGTTTGGATGGTTACTCCTACAATGAGCAGTTCTTC. It translates to CASSLDGYSYNEQFF.

CDR3 in DNA: TGTGCCAGCAGCCTAAGGGGGGCCGGGGACGAGCAGTACTTC. It translates to CASSLRGAGDEQYF. The V gene is TRBV9, the J gene TRBJ2-7; D tentatively reads TRBD1 or TRBD2 (6 bases each). Germline CDR1 and CDR2: SGDLS and YYNGEE. V was cut by 4 bases and J by 5 bases, with 16 bases left in between. The CDR3 runs to 14 residues.

The genes are TRBV7-8 and TRBJ2-1; D not resolved. Germline V gene data show CDR1 as SGHVS and CDR2 as FQNEAQ. The CDR3 consists of 13 residues. V lost 6 bases, J lost 8 bases, and 14 bases lay in between. CDR3 loop: CASSTDSSDEQFF. The CDR3 region has the DNA TGTGCCAGCAGTACCGACTCGAGCGATGAGCAGTTCTTC.

In nucleotides, the CDR3 is TGTGCCAGCAGTCCGATACCCCAGTGGAAGGAGACCCAGTACTTC. It translates to CASSPIPQWKETQYF. The chain combines TRBV27 with TRBJ2-5, with D uncertain. Germline CDR1 MNHEY, CDR2 SMNVEV (reference sequence). The CDR3 length is 15 residues. V lost 5 bases and J 5 bases, leaving 18 bases between the germline ends.

This chain links TRBV7-8 with TRBJ2-7; D is unclear. Germline assignment: CDR1 SGHVS and CDR2 FQNEAQ. Trimming pared 5 bases from V and 6 bases from J, leaving 8 bases between. The CDR3 runs to 11 residues. The CDR3 DNA reads as TGTGCCAGCAGCCCCGGCAGCGAGCAGTACTTC. It is translated as CASSPGSEQYF.